Below are 25 T cell receptor beta chains sequenced from a single sample in a study of response to subunit inactivated influenza vaccine. One entry per CDR3 protein results from TCRdb running MiXCR on the RT-PCR reads. Among about 830,000 distinct CDR3 sequences listed, about 18% were seen once. The sample consisted of PBMCs from blood, taken roughly 5 days after vaccination. Receptors were obtained from a man in his fifties or sixties who received an inactivated influenza vaccine.

In its sample, this clonotype was seen many times. The chain links TRBV10-3 to TRBJ2-1; tentatively, D is TRBD2 (5 bases). Germline-derived CDR1 and CDR2 are ENHRY and SYGVKD. The CDR3 consists of 13 residues. V was pared by 2 bases and J by 15 bases, with 17 bases between. This chain's CDR3 is CAISEGGSVRRFF. In DNA form, the CDR3 reads TGTGCCATCAGTGAGGGAGGTAGCGTTCGTCGGTTCTTC.

The chain combines TRBV5-6 with TRBJ2-7, with TRBD1 as a possible D gene (5 bases). Per the germline V gene, CDR1 is SGHDT and CDR2 is YYEEEE. The CDR3 contains 13 residues. V lost 4 bases, J lost 1 base, and 9 bases lay in between. This CDR3 is CASSKDRSYEQYF. The CDR3 DNA follows: TGTGCCAGCAGCAAAGACAGATCCTACGAGCAGTACTTC.

The chain couples TRBV20-1 to TRBJ2-7, with 10 nucleotides matching TRBD1. From germline, CDR1 is DFQATT and CDR2 SNEGSKA (reference sequence). The CDR3 contains 14 residues. V dropped 4 bases and J dropped 5; count of bases not matched to a gene: 8. CDR3 nucleotide sequence: TGCAGTGCTACGCTTAGGACAGGGGGTGACGAGCAGTACTTC. Translation gives CSATLRTGGDEQYF.

In this sample, this clonotype turned up a few times. The chain carries TRBV5-6 and TRBJ2-3; 12 positions agree with TRBD2. CDR1 is SGHDT, CDR2 YYEEEE, per germline. The CDR3 consists of 16 residues. V lost 6 bases, J lost 5 bases, and 10 bases stayed unmatched. Here the CDR3 DNA reads TGTGCCAGCATCGATCTAGCGGGGGGGCGGAAAGATACGCAGTATTTT. Protein product: CASIDLAGGRKDTQYF.

This clonotype was counted ten times or more. The chain joins TRBV5-5 to TRBJ2-1, with 7 bases that match TRBD1. Germline V gene sequence: CDR1 SGHKS, CDR2 YYEKEE (reference sequence). The CDR3 consists of 15 residues. The V segment lost 0 bases and the J segment 9 bases; nucleotides outside the gene matches: 9. CDR3 in amino acids: CASSLGQGPMGEQFF. The DNA for the CDR3 is TGTGCCAGCAGCTTGGGACAGGGACCGATGGGTGAGCAGTTCTTC.

This clonotype has a handful of counts. The chain has TRBV7-2 and TRBJ2-1; D call uncertain. CDR1 and CDR2 from the germline V gene are SGHTA and FQGNSA. The V gene lost 1 base and the J gene lost 10 bases, with 8 bases spanning the gap. There are 12 residues in the CDR3. The CDR3 DNA reads as TGTGCCAGCAGCTTAGGTGGGGAAGAGCAGTTCTTC. Encoded protein: CASSLGGEEQFF.

Many counts were recorded for this clonotype. The chain combines TRBV5-1 with TRBJ1-6, with 8 bases matching TRBD1. The ends lost 0 bases at V and 5 bases at J; junction bases unmatched: 1. Germline CDR1 and CDR2: SGHRS and YFSETQ. This CDR3 is built from 15 residues. This CDR3 is CASSLEGQDNSPLHF. Written as DNA, the CDR3 is TGCGCCAGCAGCTTGGAGGGACAGGATAATTCACCCCTCCACTTT.

This clonotype came up a few times. V gene TRBV5-6 combines with J gene TRBJ2-3; TRBD2 might be the D (7 bases). Between the trimmed V and J ends, which lost 0 bases and 4 bases, there was a span of 12 bases. The CDR3 has 15 amino acids. In germline, CDR1 is SGHDT, CDR2 YYEEEE. CDR3 bases: TGTGCCAGCAGCTTGGTGGCGGGGGCGCCAGATACGCAGTATTTT. Protein product: CASSLVAGAPDTQYF.

This clonotype was counted at least ten times. The chain carries TRBV5-1 and TRBJ2-3; D remains unclear. The CDR3 extends over 12 amino acids. Trimming shortened V by 4 bases and J by 2 bases, and 5 bases separated the two germline ends. The germline V gene has CDR1 SGHRS and CDR2 YFSETQ. The DNA for the CDR3 is TGCGCCAGCAGCCGTTACACAGATACGCAGTATTTT. Amino acid sequence: CASSRYTDTQYF.

This clonotype was picked up a small number of times. The chain uses TRBV12-3 or TRBV12-4 and TRBJ2-7; D is unresolved. The CDR3 spans 14 residues. The V end lost 6 bases, the J end lost 5 bases, and 17 bases lay between the germline ends. CDR3 sequence reads: CASSLQGWNDEQYF. The CDR3 DNA sequence: TGTGCCAGCAGCCTACAAGGCTGGAACGACGAGCAGTACTTC.

The chain couples TRBV20-1 to TRBJ2-7; D perhaps matches TRBD1 (6 bases). Deletions cut 0 bases from V and 4 bases from J, with 19 bases between. The CDR3 has 16 amino acids. Looked up from germline, CDR1 is DFQATT and CDR2 is SNEGSKA (reference sequence). This CDR3 is CSARDGLRGSGYEQYF. The CDR3 nucleotides read TGCAGTGCTAGAGACGGTTTAAGGGGGAGTGGATACGAGCAGTACTTC.

The V and J genes are TRBV5-1 and TRBJ1-1; no clear D. CDR1 is SGHRS and CDR2 is YFSETQ in the germline V gene. V lost 0 bases and J 3 bases, leaving 9 bases between the germline ends. This CDR3 contains 14 residues. The CDR3 loop is CASSLEGYDTEAFF. The CDR3 region has the DNA TGCGCCAGCAGCTTGGAAGGGTATGACACTGAAGCTTTCTTT.

The V and J genes are TRBV20-1 and TRBJ1-1; the D gene is possibly TRBD1 (5 bases). Trimming took 0 bases from V and 0 from J, leaving 11 bases between them. CDR3 length: 15 residues. Germline lookup yields CDR1 DFQATT and CDR2 SNEGSKA (reference sequence). The CDR3 DNA reads as TGCAGTGCTAGAGATACAGGAGGGATGAACACTGAAGCTTTCTTT. As protein: CSARDTGGMNTEAFF.

The chain uses TRBV28 and TRBJ2-2; D is uncertain. Germline V gene data show CDR1 as MDHEN and CDR2 as SYDVKM. The V and J ends lost 10 bases and 3 bases respectively, with 15 bases between them. The CDR3 is 14 residues long. CDR3 in DNA: TGTGCCATGGGCCCCGGGCTCCACACCGGGGAGCTGTTTTTT. Translated, it gives CAMGPGLHTGELFF.

This chain joins TRBV6-1 and TRBJ1-1; D remains unclear. The germline V and J ends were trimmed by 8 bases and 2 bases, with 18 bases remaining between them. CDR3 length: 15 amino acids. Germline assignment: CDR1 MNHNS and CDR2 SASEGT. The CDR3 nucleotides read TGTGCCAGCCTATCCTCTCAGGCCGCAAACACTGAAGCTTTCTTT. The encoded protein is CASLSSQAANTEAFF.

The V and J genes are TRBV7-2 and TRBJ1-3; no definite D call. This CDR3 spans 16 amino acids. The germline gives CDR1 SGHTA, CDR2 FQGNSA. V was clipped by 2 bases and J by 0 bases, with 11 bases between them. CDR3 residues: CASSLSWGSSGNTIYF. The CDR3 coding sequence is TGTGCCAGCAGCTTATCATGGGGAAGCTCTGGAAACACCATATATTTT.

Many counts were recorded for this clonotype. This chain connects TRBV29-1 to TRBJ2-1; 7 bases line up with TRBD2. With V trimmed by 4 bases and J by 7 bases, 7 bases remained unmatched. This CDR3 is 13 amino acids long. Germline loops: CDR1 SQVTM, CDR2 ANQGSEA. The CDR3, as DNA: TGCAGCGTTGCAGCGGGATGGGAGAATGAGCAGTTCTTC. Amino acids: CSVAAGWENEQFF.

The V call is TRBV4-2, the J call TRBJ2-3; 7 positions match TRBD2. Germline CDR1 reads LGHNA; CDR2 reads YNFKEQ. The CDR3 covers 15 residues. Trimming removed 0 bases from V and 4 bases from J; junction bases left unmatched: 4. CDR3 coding DNA: TGTGCCAGCAGCCAAGATGGCGGGAGCTCAGATACGCAGTATTTT. Its protein product is CASSQDGGSSDTQYF.

The chain is built from TRBV20-1 and TRBJ2-7, with unresolved D. This CDR3 has 14 residues. The germline V gene has CDR1 DFQATT and CDR2 SNEGSKA (reference sequence). V was pared by 3 bases and J by 2 bases, with 14 bases between. The CDR3 sequence is CSASVGLVAYEQYF. As DNA, the CDR3 is TGCAGTGCTAGTGTTGGTCTGGTGGCCTACGAGCAGTACTTC.

This clonotype came up once. The chain joins TRBV7-3 to TRBJ2-1; 9 bases line up with TRBD1. V was clipped by 1 base and J by 8 bases; unmatched bases: 9. The germline V gene encodes CDR1 SGHTA and CDR2 FQGTGA. The CDR3 has 16 residues. CDR3 DNA: TGTGCCAGCAGCTTAAGGGTGGGGACAGGGAACCATGAGCAGTTCTTC. Its protein is CASSLRVGTGNHEQFF.

The rearrangement links TRBV5-1 to TRBJ2-3; no reliable D call. CDR3 length: 13 amino acids. V was cut by 0 bases and J by 9 bases, with 11 bases left in between. Germline V lookup: CDR1 SGHRS, CDR2 YFSETQ. CDR3 sequence reads: CASSLDRGRTQYF. CDR3 in DNA: TGCGCCAGCAGCTTGGATCGAGGAAGGACGCAGTATTTT. Drawing the rest from reference TRBV5-1 and TRBJ2-3, the complete variable domain is KAGVTQTPRYLIKTRGQQVTLSCSPISGHRSVSWYQQTPGQGLQFLFEYFSETQRNKGNFPGRFSGRQFSNSRSEMNVSTLELGDSALYLCASSLDRGRTQYFGPGTRLTVL.

There are a few counts of this clonotype. The gene calls are TRBV6-1 and TRBJ1-2; the D is unclear. Germline CDR1 and CDR2: MNHNS and SASEGT. V was cut by 6 bases and J by 4 bases, with 15 bases left in between. The CDR3 is 14 residues long. CDR3 DNA sequence: TGTGCCAGCAGCCCGTTAAGGGCTACCTATGGCTACACCTTC. Its protein product is CASSPLRATYGYTF.

This clonotype was found once. This chain links TRBV3-1 with TRBJ2-1; TRBD1 matches 7 bases. Germline CDR1 is LGHDT and CDR2 is YNNKEL (reference sequence). This CDR3 contains 14 residues. With V trimmed by 3 bases and J by 4 bases, 3 bases remained unmatched. The CDR3 loop is CASSQAQGYNEQFF. CDR3 nucleotides: TGTGCCAGCAGCCAGGCACAGGGGTACAATGAGCAGTTCTTC.

This clonotype has only a few counts. The rearrangement uses TRBV12-3 or TRBV12-4 and TRBJ2-3, with a possible D match to TRBD2 (7 bases). V lost 2 bases, J lost 2 bases, and 17 bases lay in between. The CDR3 loop spans 17 amino acids. This CDR3 is CASSLTSGGGTTDTQYF. The CDR3 DNA follows: TGTGCCAGCAGTTTAACCAGCGGCGGGGGCACCACAGATACGCAGTATTTT.

The chain is built from TRBV25-1 and TRBJ2-1, with TRBD2 matching 9 bases. The CDR3 sequence is 16 residues long. V shed 3 bases and J 8 bases; nucleotides not matched to a gene: 11. Germline assignment: CDR1 MGHDK and CDR2 SYGVNS. The CDR3 loop is CASSDYGTSLGDEQFF. DNA for the CDR3: TGTGCCAGCAGTGATTACGGGACTAGCTTAGGGGATGAGCAGTTCTTC.